This T cell receptor beta chain derives from a study of CD8+ T cells in alopecia areata. Points from the study as a whole: An increase in clonality over normal scalp was evident in lesional scalp, especially alopecia totalis/universalis.

After isolation, RNA underwent reverse transcription to generate cDNA as the sequencing template. Method: immunoSEQ multiplex PCR; TCRdb's copy keeps in-frame clones and lacks some. Of approximately 150,000 clones listed, approximately 60% are singletons. In regard to this clone: What it binds is unknown.

Trimming removed 4 bases from V and 5 bases from J; junction bases left unmatched: 2. The CDR3 is 13 amino acids. Germline CDR1 and CDR2: MNHNS and SASEGT. The sample taken for sequencing was CD4+ T cells sorted from blood. The TCR comes from a human donor in good health. J is TRBJ1-5 and V is TRBV6-1; 7 nucleotides match TRBD1. The CDR3 loop is CASSATGDQPQHF. The CDR3 coding sequence is TGTGCCAGCAGTGCTACAGGGGATCAGCCCCAGCATTTT.